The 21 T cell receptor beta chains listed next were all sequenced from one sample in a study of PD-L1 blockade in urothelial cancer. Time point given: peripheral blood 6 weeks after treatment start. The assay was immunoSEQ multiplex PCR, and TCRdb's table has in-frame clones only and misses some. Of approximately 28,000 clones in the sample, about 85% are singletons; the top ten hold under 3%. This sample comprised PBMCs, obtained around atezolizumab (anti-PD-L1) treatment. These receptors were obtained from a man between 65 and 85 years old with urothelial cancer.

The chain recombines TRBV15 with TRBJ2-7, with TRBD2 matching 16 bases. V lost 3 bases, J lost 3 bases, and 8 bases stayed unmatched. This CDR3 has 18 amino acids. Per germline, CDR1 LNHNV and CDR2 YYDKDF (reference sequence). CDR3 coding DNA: TGTGCCACCAGCAGCCCCCCGGGACTAGCGGGGGGGATCTACGAGCAGTACTTC. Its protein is CATSSPPGLAGGIYEQYF.

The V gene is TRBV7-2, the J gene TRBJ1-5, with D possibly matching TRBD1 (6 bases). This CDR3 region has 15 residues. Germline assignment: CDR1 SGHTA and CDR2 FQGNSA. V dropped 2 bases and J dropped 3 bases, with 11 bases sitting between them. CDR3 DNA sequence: TGTGCCAGCAGCTTAACCAGGGGTTACAATCAGCCCCAGCATTTT. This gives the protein CASSLTRGYNQPQHF. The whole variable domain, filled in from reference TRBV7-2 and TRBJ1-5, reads GAGVSQSPSNKVTEKGKDVELRCDPISGHTALYWYRQSLGQGLEFLIYFQGNSAPDKSGLPSDRFSAERTGGSVSTLTIQRTQQEDSAVYLCASSLTRGYNQPQHFGDGTRLSIL.

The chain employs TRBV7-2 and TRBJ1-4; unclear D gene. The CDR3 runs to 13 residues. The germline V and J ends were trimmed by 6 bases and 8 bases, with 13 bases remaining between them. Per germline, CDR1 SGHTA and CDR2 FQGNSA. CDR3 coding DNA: TGTGCCAGCAGTCAGCTCATAGCAGAAAAACTGTTTTTT. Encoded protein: CASSQLIAEKLFF.

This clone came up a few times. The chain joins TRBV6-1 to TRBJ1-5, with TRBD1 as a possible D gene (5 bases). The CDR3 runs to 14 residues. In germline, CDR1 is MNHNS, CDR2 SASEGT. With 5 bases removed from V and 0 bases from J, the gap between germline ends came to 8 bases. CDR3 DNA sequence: TGTGCCAGCAGTAGCGGGACTAGCAATCAGCCCCAGCATTTT. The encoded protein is CASSSGTSNQPQHF.

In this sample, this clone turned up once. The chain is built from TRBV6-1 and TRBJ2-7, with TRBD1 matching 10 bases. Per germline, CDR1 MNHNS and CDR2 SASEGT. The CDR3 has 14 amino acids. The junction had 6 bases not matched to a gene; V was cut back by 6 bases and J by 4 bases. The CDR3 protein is CASRTRQGAYEQYF. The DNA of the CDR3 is TGTGCCAGCAGGACTAGACAGGGGGCTTACGAGCAGTACTTC.

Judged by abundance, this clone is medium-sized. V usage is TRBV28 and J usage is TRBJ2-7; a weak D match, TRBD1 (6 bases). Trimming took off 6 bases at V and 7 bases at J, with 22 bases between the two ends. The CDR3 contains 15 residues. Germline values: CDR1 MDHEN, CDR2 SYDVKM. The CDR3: CASRIEDRRYDEQYF. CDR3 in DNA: TGTGCCAGCAGGATAGAGGACAGACGCTATGATGAGCAGTACTTC.

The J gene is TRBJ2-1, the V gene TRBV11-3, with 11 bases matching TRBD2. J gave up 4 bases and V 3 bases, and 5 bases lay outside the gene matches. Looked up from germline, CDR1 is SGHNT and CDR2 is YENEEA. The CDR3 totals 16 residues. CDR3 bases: TGTGCCAGCAGCTTGGGCGGGACTAGCGGATACAATGAGCAGTTCTTC. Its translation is CASSLGGTSGYNEQFF. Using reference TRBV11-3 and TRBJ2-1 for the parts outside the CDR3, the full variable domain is EAGVVQSPRYKIIEKKQPVAFWCNPISGHNTLYWYLQNLGQGPELLIRYENEEAVDDSQLPKDRFSAERLKGVDSTLKIQPAELGDSAVYLCASSLGGTSGYNEQFFGPGTRLTVL.

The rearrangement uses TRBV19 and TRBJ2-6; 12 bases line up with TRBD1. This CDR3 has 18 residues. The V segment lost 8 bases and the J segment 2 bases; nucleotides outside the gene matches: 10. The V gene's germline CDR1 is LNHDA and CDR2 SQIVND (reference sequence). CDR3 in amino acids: CASLMRDRGRAGANVLTF. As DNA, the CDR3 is TGTGCCAGTTTAATGAGGGACAGGGGGCGTGCTGGGGCCAACGTCCTGACTTTC. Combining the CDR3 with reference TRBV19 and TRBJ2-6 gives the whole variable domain DGGITQSPKYLFRKEGQNVTLSCEQNLNHDAMYWYRQDPGQGLRLIYYSQIVNDFQKGDIAEGYSVSREKKESFPLTVTSAQKNPTAFYLCASLMRDRGRAGANVLTFGAGSRLTVL.

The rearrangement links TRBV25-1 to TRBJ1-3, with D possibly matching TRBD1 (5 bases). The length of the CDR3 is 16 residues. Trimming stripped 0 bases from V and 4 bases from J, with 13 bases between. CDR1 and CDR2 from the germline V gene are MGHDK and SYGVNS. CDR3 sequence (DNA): TGTGCCAGCAGTGAATATGCGCGGGGACCAGGAAACACCATATATTTT. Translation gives CASSEYARGPGNTIYF.

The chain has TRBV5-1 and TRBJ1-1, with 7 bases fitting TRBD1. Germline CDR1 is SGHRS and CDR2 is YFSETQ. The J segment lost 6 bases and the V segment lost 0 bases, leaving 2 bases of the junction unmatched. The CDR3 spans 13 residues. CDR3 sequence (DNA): TGCGCCAGCAGCTTGGAGGGACAGTCTGAAGCTTTCTTT. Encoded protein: CASSLEGQSEAFF.

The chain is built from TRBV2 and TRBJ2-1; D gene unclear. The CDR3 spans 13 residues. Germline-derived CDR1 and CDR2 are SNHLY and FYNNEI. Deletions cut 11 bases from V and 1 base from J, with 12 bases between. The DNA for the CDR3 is TGTGCCTCAGCCCCGGGTTCCTACAATGAGCAGTTCTTC. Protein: CASAPGSYNEQFF. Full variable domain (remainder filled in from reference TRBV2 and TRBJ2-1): EPEVTQTPSHQVTQMGQEVILRCVPISNHLYFYWYRQILGQKVEFLVSFYNNEISEKSEIFDDQFSVERPDGSNFTLKIRSTKLEDSAMYFCASAPGSYNEQFFGPGTRLTVL.

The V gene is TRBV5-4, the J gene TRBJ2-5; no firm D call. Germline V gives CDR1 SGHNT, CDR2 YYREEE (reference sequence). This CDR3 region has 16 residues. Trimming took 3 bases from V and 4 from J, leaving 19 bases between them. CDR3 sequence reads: CASSSPQLGHRETQYF. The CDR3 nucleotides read TGTGCCAGCAGCTCCCCGCAGCTAGGTCATCGAGAGACCCAGTACTTC.

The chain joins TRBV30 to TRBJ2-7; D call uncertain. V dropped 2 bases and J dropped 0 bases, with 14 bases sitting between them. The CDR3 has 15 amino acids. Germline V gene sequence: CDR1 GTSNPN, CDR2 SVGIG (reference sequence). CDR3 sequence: CAWSSAPTSSYEQYF. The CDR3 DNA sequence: TGTGCCTGGAGTAGCGCCCCGACGAGCTCCTACGAGCAGTACTTC.

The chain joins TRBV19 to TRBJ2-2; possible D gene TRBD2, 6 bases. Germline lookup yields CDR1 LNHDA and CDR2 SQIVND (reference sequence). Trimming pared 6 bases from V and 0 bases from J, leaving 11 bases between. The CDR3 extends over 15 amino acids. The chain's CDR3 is CASSYPGANTGELFF. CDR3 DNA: TGTGCCAGTAGCTATCCGGGGGCGAACACCGGGGAGCTGTTTTTT.

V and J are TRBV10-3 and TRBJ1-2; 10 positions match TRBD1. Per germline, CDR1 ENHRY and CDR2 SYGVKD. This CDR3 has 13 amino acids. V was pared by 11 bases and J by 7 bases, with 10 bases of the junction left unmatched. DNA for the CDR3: TGTGCCCTCACCCCGGGACAGGGGAGTGGCTACACCTTC. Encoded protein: CALTPGQGSGYTF.

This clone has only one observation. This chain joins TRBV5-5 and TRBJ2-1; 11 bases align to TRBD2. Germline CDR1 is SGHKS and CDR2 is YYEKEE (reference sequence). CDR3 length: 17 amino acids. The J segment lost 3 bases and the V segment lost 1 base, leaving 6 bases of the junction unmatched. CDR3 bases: TGTGCCAGCAGCTTGAGTAGCGGGAGGGGGGGCTACAATGAGCAGTTCTTC. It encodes CASSLSSGRGGYNEQFF.

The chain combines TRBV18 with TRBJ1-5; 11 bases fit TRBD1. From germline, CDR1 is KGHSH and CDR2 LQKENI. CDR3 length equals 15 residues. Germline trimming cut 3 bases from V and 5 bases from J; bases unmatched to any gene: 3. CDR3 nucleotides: TGTGCCAGCTCACCTGGACAGGGGGCTCATCAGCCCCAGCATTTT. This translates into CASSPGQGAHQPQHF.

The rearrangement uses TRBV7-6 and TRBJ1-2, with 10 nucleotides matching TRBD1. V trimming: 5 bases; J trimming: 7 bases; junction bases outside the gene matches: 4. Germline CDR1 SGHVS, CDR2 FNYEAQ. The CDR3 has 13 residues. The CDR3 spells CASSTTGGGGYTF. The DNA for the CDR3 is TGTGCCAGCAGCACGACAGGGGGCGGTGGCTACACCTTC.

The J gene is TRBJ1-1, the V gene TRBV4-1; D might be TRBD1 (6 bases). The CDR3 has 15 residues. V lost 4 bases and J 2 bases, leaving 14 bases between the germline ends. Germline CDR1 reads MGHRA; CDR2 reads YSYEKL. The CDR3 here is CASSRIDRRNTEAFF. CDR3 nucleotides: TGCGCCAGCAGCCGGATAGACAGGAGAAACACTGAAGCTTTCTTT.

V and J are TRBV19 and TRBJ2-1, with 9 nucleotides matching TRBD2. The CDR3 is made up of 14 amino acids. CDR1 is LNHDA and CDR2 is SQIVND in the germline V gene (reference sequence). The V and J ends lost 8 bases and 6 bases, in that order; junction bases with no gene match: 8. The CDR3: CASSSGGRGNEQFF. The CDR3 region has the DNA TGTGCCAGTTCCAGCGGGGGGAGGGGCAATGAGCAGTTCTTC.

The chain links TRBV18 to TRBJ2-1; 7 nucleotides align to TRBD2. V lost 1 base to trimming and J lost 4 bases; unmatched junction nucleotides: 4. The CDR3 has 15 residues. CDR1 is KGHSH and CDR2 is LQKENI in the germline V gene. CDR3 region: CASSPLAGGYNEQFF. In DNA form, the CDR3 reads TGTGCCAGCTCACCACTAGCGGGCGGATACAATGAGCAGTTCTTC.